This entry is about one T cell receptor (beta chain). Its antigen is not identified. The entry originates in a study of graft-versus-host responses after intestinal transplantation. For the study at large: Each transplant was multivisceral, liver-intestinal, or isolated intestinal. All of the recipients had induction that used anti-thymocyte globulin, then tacrolimus and steroids for approximately 3 years.

Data came from immunoSEQ multiplex PCR; TCRdb stores just in-frame clones and leaves some out. The table lists about 47,000 clones, approximately 96% of them singletons. The CDR3 is 20 residues long. The germline CDR1 and CDR2 sequences are MNHNS and SASEGT. V dropped 2 bases and J dropped 4; count of bases not matched to a gene: 18. Study-level points and caveats: GvH clones occurred in recipient marrow; some first appeared in ileum or blood. Peak GvH clone levels in circulation were associated with early post-transplant HvG declines.

The receptor was derived from a human donor who was the organ donor for an intestinal transplant. The chain carries TRBV6-1 and TRBJ1-4; 8 bases align to TRBD1. Sequenced here: unstimulated CD8+ T cells sorted from spleen or lymph node cells, sampled before transplant. The CDR3 region is CASSEIAPGQVTDINEKLFF. As DNA, the CDR3 is TGTGCCAGCAGTGAAATAGCCCCGGGACAGGTGACCGATATTAATGAAAAACTGTTTTTT.